A single sample is the source of the 14 T cell receptor beta chains below, sequenced in a study of regulatory T cells in long-lasting Graves disease. Library construction for TCR beta used iRepertoire HTBI primers and Arm-PCR of CDR3 regions. One entry per CDR3 protein, called by TCRdb with MiXCR from the multiplex PCR reads. The sample lists about 220,000 distinct CDR3 sequences, less than 20% seen once, with approximately 12% in the top ten. This sample's time point: newly diagnosed GD, antithyroid drugs for less than 3 months. The TCR library was made from RNA extracted from PBMCs. This same sample was also taken into another study, of T cells in Graves' hyperthyroidism and ophthalmopathy.

The material was peripheral blood mononuclear cells (PBMCs), obtained at new diagnosis, from a patient treated with antithyroid drugs. Receptor source: a woman aged 25 to 39 with Graves disease.

This clonotype was counted a few times. The chain links TRBV30 to TRBJ1-2; maybe TRBD1 (5 bases). CDR3 size: 17 residues. Trimming took off 0 bases at V and 1 base at J, with 18 bases between the two ends. Germline V gives CDR1 GTSNPN, CDR2 SVGIG (reference sequence). CDR3 residues: CAWSVPGATRLNYGYTF. CDR3 coding DNA: TGTGCCTGGAGTGTACCCGGGGCGACACGACTTAACTATGGCTACACCTTC.

There are many counts of this clonotype. This chain joins TRBV7-6 and TRBJ2-7; 10 nucleotides align to TRBD2. The end of the DNA fits TRBJ2-3 better, so the J call may be wrong. Germline V gene data show CDR1 as SGHVS and CDR2 as FNYEAQ. There are 15 residues in the CDR3. CDR3 protein: CASSEPGLASDTQYF. The CDR3 DNA reads as TGTGCCAGCAGCGAACCGGGACTAGCGTCAGATACGCAGTATTTT.

In its sample, this clonotype was seen a few times. Since no conserved phenylalanine or tryptophan closes the CDR3, a read error is the likely cause. The chain combines TRBV28 with TRBJ1-4; D not certain. The CDR3 is 14 residues long. The V end lost 4 bases, the J end lost 11 bases, and 17 bases lay between the germline ends. Germline values: CDR1 MDHEN, CDR2 SYDVKM. CDR3 amino acids: CASSSPWGRRKLFL. CDR3 nucleotides: TGTGCCAGCAGTTCCCCGTGGGGTCGACGGAAACTGTTTCTT.

This clonotype was detected ten times or more. The chain joins TRBV6-1 to TRBJ2-7; 11 bases align to TRBD1. With V trimmed by 10 bases and J by 2 bases, 10 bases remained unmatched. Germline V gives CDR1 MNHNS, CDR2 SASEGT. The CDR3 loop spans 15 amino acids. CDR3 loop: CATRPGQGVAYEQYF. CDR3 coding DNA: TGTGCCACCAGGCCGGGACAGGGGGTTGCCTACGAGCAGTACTTC.

This clonotype was picked up many times. This rearrangement joins TRBV6-1 to TRBJ2-5, with D possibly TRBD2 on 7 matching bases. The CDR3 is 13 residues long. The germline gives CDR1 MNHNS, CDR2 SASEGT. The germline V and J ends were trimmed by 8 bases and 4 bases, with 14 bases remaining between them. The CDR3 loop is CASRGGGGETQYF. The CDR3 DNA follows: TGTGCCAGCCGAGGGGGGGGCGGAGAGACCCAGTACTTC.

This clonotype was counted at least ten times. The gene calls are TRBV5-1 and TRBJ2-6; D unclear. The germline V and J ends were trimmed by 1 base and 4 bases, with 6 bases remaining between them. The CDR3 extends over 14 amino acids. Germline loops: CDR1 SGHRS, CDR2 YFSETQ. The chain's CDR3 is CASSLTTGANVLTF. In DNA form, the CDR3 reads TGCGCCAGCAGCTTGACTACGGGGGCCAACGTCCTGACTTTC.

Ten or more counts support this clonotype. The rearrangement joins TRBV3-1 to TRBJ2-2; 7 bases agree with TRBD2. CDR3 length: 18 residues. V was clipped by 0 bases and J by 0 bases; unmatched bases: 7. The germline CDR1 and CDR2 sequences are LGHDT and YNNKEL (reference sequence). The CDR3 here is CASSQDPGRVSNTGELFF. The CDR3 DNA follows: TGTGCCAGCAGCCAAGATCCGGGGAGGGTTTCGAACACCGGGGAGCTGTTTTTT. Complete variable domain (other parts from reference TRBV3-1 and TRBJ2-2): DTAVSQTPKYLVTQMGNDKSIKCEQNLGHDTMYWYKQDSKKFLKIMFSYNNKELIINETVPNRFSPKSPDKAHLNLHINSLELGDSAVYFCASSQDPGRVSNTGELFFGEGSRLTVL.

This clonotype was detected many times. This rearrangement joins TRBV20-1 to TRBJ2-7; D is unresolved. Trimming shortened V by 3 bases and J by 2 bases, and 11 bases separated the two germline ends. The V gene's germline CDR1 is DFQATT and CDR2 SNEGSKA (reference sequence). CDR3 length equals 13 residues. CDR3 coding DNA: TGCAGTGCTAGTTCCAGTGGGACCTACGAGCAGTACTTC. Protein: CSASSSGTYEQYF.

In its sample, this clonotype was seen many times. This rearrangement joins TRBV28 to TRBJ1-1; 7 bases align to TRBD1. V was pared by 6 bases and J by 0 bases, with 4 bases of the junction left unmatched. The V gene's germline CDR1 is MDHEN and CDR2 SYDVKM. The CDR3 loop spans 14 amino acids. The CDR3 nucleotides are TGTGCCAGCAGACCGGGACAGATGAACACTGAAGCTTTCTTT. This codes for CASRPGQMNTEAFF.

There are a few counts of this clonotype. With a much larger clone just one base away, this may be a read error. CDR3 amino acids: CASSRTSGAPRDQYF. CDR3 nucleotides: TGTGCCAGCAGTCGGACTAGCGGGGCGCCCCGGGACCAGTACTTC. The V gene is TRBV12-3 or TRBV12-4, the J gene TRBJ2-5, with 12 bases identical to TRBD2. The CDR3 runs to 15 residues. Trimming removed 5 bases from V and 10 bases from J; junction bases left unmatched: 11.

CDR3 DNA: TGTGCCTGGAGTCCCTCCGGAATGAACACTGAAGCTTTCTTT. Protein product: CAWSPSGMNTEAFF. The V gene is TRBV30, the J gene TRBJ1-1; D gene ambiguous. Between the trimmed V and J ends, which lost 2 bases and 0 bases, there was a span of 10 bases. The germline gives CDR1 GTSNPN, CDR2 SVGIG (reference sequence). The CDR3 runs to 14 residues.

This clonotype appeared many times. The rearrangement uses TRBV7-3 and TRBJ1-1; D gene unclear. The CDR3 has 14 residues. Germline V gives CDR1 SGHTA, CDR2 FQGTGA. Trimming took off 5 bases at V and 1 base at J, with 11 bases between the two ends. Written as DNA, the CDR3 is TGTGCCAGCAGCCCGGACGGAGGGAACACTGAAGCTTTCTTT. Its protein is CASSPDGGNTEAFF.

This clonotype was observed many times. V is TRBV6-5 and J is TRBJ2-1; the D gene is possibly TRBD2 (5 bases). In germline, CDR1 is MNHEY, CDR2 SVGAGI. The CDR3 runs 14 residues. V lost 0 bases to trimming and J lost 9 bases, with 12 bases between them. Written as DNA, the CDR3 is TGTGCCAGCAGTTACTCTGGTATAGCGTTTGAGCAGTTCTTC. Translating gives CASSYSGIAFEQFF.

This clonotype was counted between two and nine times. CDR3 in amino acids: CARKEEETQYF. The CDR3 coding sequence is TGCGCCAGGAAAGAAGAAGAGACCCAGTACTTC. The chain links TRBV5-1 to TRBJ2-5; D ambiguous. Looked up from germline, CDR1 is SGHRS and CDR2 is YFSETQ. With 8 bases removed from V and 3 bases from J, the gap between germline ends came to 8 bases. The CDR3 covers 11 residues.